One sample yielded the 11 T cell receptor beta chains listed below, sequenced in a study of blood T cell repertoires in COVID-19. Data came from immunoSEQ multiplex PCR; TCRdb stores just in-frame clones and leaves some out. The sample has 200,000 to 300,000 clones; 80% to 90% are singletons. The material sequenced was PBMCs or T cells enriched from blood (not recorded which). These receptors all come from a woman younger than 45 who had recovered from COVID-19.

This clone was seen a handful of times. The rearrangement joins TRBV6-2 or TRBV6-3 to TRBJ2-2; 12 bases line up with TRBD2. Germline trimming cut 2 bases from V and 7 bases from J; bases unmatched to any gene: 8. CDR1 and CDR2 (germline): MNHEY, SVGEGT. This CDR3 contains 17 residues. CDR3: CASSYRLAGVLIGELFF. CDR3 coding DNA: TGTGCCAGCAGTTACCGACTAGCGGGAGTTCTTATCGGGGAGCTGTTTTTT.

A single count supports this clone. The CDR3 DNA is TGTGCCAGCAGCTTATTCGGACAGTTTCATCAGCCCCAGCATTTT. Its translation: CASSLFGQFHQPQHF. The chain is built from TRBV7-2 and TRBJ1-5; D is perhaps TRBD1 (6 bases). V lost 2 bases to trimming and J lost 5 bases, with 13 bases between them. The germline gives CDR1 SGHTA, CDR2 FQGNSA. The CDR3 covers 15 residues.

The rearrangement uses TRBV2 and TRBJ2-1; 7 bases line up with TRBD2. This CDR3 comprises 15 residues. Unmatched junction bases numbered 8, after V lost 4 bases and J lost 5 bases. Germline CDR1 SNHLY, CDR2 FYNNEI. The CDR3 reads CASSVYARENNEQFF. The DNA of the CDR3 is TGTGCCAGCAGTGTTTATGCGCGGGAGAACAATGAGCAGTTCTTC.

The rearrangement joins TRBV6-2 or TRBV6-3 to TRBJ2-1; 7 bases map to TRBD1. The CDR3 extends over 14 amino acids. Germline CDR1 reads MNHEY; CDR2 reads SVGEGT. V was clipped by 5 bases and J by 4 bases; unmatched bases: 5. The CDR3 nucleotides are TGTGCCAGCAGTCCGATGGGACAGTACAATGAGCAGTTCTTC. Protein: CASSPMGQYNEQFF.

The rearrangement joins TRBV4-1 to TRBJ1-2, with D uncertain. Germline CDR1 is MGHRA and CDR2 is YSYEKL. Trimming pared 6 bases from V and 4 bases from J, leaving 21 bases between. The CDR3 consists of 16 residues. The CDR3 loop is CASSPTLTYAAYGYTF. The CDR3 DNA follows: TGCGCCAGCAGTCCAACTCTGACGTACGCGGCCTATGGCTACACCTTC.

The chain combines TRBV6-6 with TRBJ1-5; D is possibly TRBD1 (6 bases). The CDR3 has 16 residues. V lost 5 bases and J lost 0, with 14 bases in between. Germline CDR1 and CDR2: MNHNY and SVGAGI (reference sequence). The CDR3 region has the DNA TGTGCCAGCAGTAGGGCCGGGACACATAGCAATCAGCCCCAGCATTTT. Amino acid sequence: CASSRAGTHSNQPQHF.

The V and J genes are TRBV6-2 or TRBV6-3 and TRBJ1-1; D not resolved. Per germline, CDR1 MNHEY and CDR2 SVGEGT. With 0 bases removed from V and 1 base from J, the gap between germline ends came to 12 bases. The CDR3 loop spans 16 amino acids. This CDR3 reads CASSYSVRRRNTEAFF. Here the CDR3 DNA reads TGTGCCAGCAGTTACTCGGTGCGGAGGAGGAACACTGAAGCTTTCTTT.

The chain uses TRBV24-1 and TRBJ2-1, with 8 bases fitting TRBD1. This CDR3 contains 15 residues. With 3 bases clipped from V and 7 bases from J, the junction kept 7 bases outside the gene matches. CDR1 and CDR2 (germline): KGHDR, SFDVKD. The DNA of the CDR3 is TGTGCCACCAGTGATCCCGGGACAGGAATGAATGAGCAGTTCTTC. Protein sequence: CATSDPGTGMNEQFF.

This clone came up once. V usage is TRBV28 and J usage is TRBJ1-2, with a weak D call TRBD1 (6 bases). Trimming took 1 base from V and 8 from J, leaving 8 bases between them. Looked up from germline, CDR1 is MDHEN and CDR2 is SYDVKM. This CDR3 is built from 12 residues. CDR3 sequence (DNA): TGTGCCAGCAGTTTATTACAGGGCGGCTACACCTTC. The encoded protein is CASSLLQGGYTF.

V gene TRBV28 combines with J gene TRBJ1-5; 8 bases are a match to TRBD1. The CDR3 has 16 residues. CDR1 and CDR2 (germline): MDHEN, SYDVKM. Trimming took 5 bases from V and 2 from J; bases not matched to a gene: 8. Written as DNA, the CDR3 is TGTGCCAGCAGTCCCCTCAGGGGACAGGGCAATCAGCCCCAGCATTTT. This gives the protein CASSPLRGQGNQPQHF.

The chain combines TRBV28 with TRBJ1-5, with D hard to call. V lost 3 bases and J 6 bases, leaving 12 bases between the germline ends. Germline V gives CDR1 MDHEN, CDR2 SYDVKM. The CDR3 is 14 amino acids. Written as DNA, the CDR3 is TGTGCCAGCAGTTTCGGAACAGTTAGTCAGCCCCAGCATTTT. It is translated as CASSFGTVSQPQHF.